The 22 T cell receptor beta chains below come from one sample, sequenced in a study of blood T cell repertoires in COVID-19 (dated by TCRdb to 2018 to 2020). The receptor library was made with the immunoSEQ multiplex PCR assay. The clones in this table, taken by TCRdb from immuneACCESS, are in-frame only. Not every clone is retained; where verified, under half of the shortfall comes from an unresolved V gene, and the cause of the rest is unknown. This sample lists 200,000 to 250,000 clones; about 83% were detected once. Of the sample, about 7.4% is held by the ten largest clones. The material sequenced was peripheral blood. The receptors were sampled from a woman between 45 and 60 years old with acute or convalescent COVID-19.

The chain joins TRBV19 to TRBJ2-7; D is unresolved. V was trimmed by 2 bases and J by 6 bases, leaving 17 bases between them. Germline-derived CDR1 and CDR2 are LNHDA and SQIVND (reference sequence). This CDR3 region has 15 residues. The CDR3 region has the DNA TGTGCCAGTAGTATACTCTATATGGGTGACACCGAGCAGTACTTC. Protein: CASSILYMGDTEQYF.

The V and J genes are TRBV28 and TRBJ2-1; possible D gene TRBD2, 6 bases. The CDR3 runs 15 residues. CDR1 and CDR2 from the germline V gene are MDHEN and SYDVKM. V was pared by 6 bases and J by 0 bases, with 12 bases between. CDR3 in DNA: TGTGCCAGCAGCACCGGGACTCCCTCCTACAATGAGCAGTTCTTC. Protein: CASSTGTPSYNEQFF.

CDR3: CASSEFGQSNQPQHF. The CDR3 coding sequence is TGTGCCAGCAGTGAATTTGGACAGAGCAATCAGCCCCAGCATTTT. The chain is built from TRBV2 and TRBJ1-5; a possible D gene is TRBD1 (6 bases). Trimming stripped 2 bases from V and 1 base from J, with 9 bases between. Germline V gene sequence: CDR1 SNHLY, CDR2 FYNNEI. This CDR3 is built from 15 residues.

J is TRBJ2-2 and V is TRBV6-5; 7 positions match TRBD1. The CDR3 covers 15 residues. V lost 8 bases, J lost 6 bases, and 12 bases stayed unmatched. Germline CDR1 and CDR2: MNHEY and SVGAGI. CDR3 sequence: CASLDRVMSSGELFF. Written as DNA, the CDR3 is TGTGCCAGCCTCGACAGGGTAATGAGTTCCGGGGAGCTGTTTTTT.

The chain has TRBV7-6 and TRBJ2-2, with 8 bases that match TRBD2. The germline V gene encodes CDR1 SGHVS and CDR2 FNYEAQ. Trimming took 2 bases from V and 7 from J; bases not matched to a gene: 9. This CDR3 comprises 16 residues. The DNA of the CDR3 is TGTGCCAGCAGCTTACGAAAGCGGGAGTGGAGCGGGGAGCTGTTTTTT. This encodes CASSLRKREWSGELFF.

This clone was recorded only once. V and J are TRBV5-1 and TRBJ1-1, with D tentatively TRBD1 (5 bases). Trimming left V 4 bases short and J 1 base short, with 8 bases between. The CDR3 runs to 13 residues. Germline loops: CDR1 SGHRS, CDR2 YFSETQ. The CDR3 region has the DNA TGCGCCAGCAGCCAAGACAGGAACACTGAAGCTTTCTTT. Residues: CASSQDRNTEAFF.

This clone was recorded a few times. J is TRBJ1-2 and V is TRBV5-1, with TRBD1 identical over 9 bases. V shed 3 bases and J 8 bases; nucleotides not matched to a gene: 8. The CDR3 spans 14 residues. Germline CDR1 and CDR2: SGHRS and YFSETQ. CDR3 nucleotide sequence: TGCGCCAGCAGCTCCGACACAGGGGGCAAAGGCTACACCTTC. It translates to CASSSDTGGKGYTF. Looking up the rest from reference TRBV5-1 and TRBJ1-2 gives the full variable domain: KAGVTQTPRYLIKTRGQQVTLSCSPISGHRSVSWYQQTPGQGLQFLFEYFSETQRNKGNFPGRFSGRQFSNSRSEMNVSTLELGDSALYLCASSSDTGGKGYTFGSGTRLTVV.

This clone was detected only a few times. V usage is TRBV10-3 and J usage is TRBJ2-7; possibly TRBD1 for D (5 bases). Germline CDR1 and CDR2: ENHRY and SYGVKD. Trimming cost V 4 bases and J 2 bases, with 12 bases left between them. The CDR3 is 14 residues long. CDR3 sequence (DNA): TGTGCCATCAGTGCGGAGACAGTGGCCTACGAGCAGTACTTC. Amino acids: CAISAETVAYEQYF.

This clone was picked up a small number of times. The rearrangement uses TRBV11-2 and TRBJ1-2; maybe TRBD1 (6 bases). There are 17 residues in the CDR3. The germline V and J ends were trimmed by 4 bases and 2 bases, with 20 bases remaining between them. The germline V gene encodes CDR1 SGHAT and CDR2 FQNNGV. CDR3 sequence (DNA): TGTGCCAGCAGCTCCCCAAAACAGGGCACTCTAAACTATGGCTACACCTTC. Its translation is CASSSPKQGTLNYGYTF.

The chain links TRBV6-5 to TRBJ1-6; perhaps TRBD1 as D (6 bases). The CDR3 runs 13 residues. Germline loops: CDR1 MNHEY, CDR2 SVGAGI. The germline V and J ends were trimmed by 6 bases and 13 bases, with 16 bases remaining between them. The DNA of the CDR3 is TGTGCCAGCAGGGTGGACAGTACCGCGCCCCTCCACTTT. Translation gives CASRVDSTAPLHF.

V gene TRBV4-1 combines with J gene TRBJ1-1; D remains unclear. The CDR3 is 14 amino acids. Germline assignment: CDR1 MGHRA and CDR2 YSYEKL. The V end was cut by 0 bases, the J end by 0 bases, with 5 bases between. DNA for the CDR3: TGCGCCAGCAGCCAAGACAGGTTGAACACTGAAGCTTTCTTT. Amino acid sequence: CASSQDRLNTEAFF.

V and J are TRBV19 and TRBJ2-7; D remains unclear. V lost 6 bases, J lost 1 base, and 4 bases lay in between. Germline lookup yields CDR1 LNHDA and CDR2 SQIVND (reference sequence). CDR3 length: 11 amino acids. The CDR3 coding sequence is TGTGCCAGTAGGACATCCTACGAGCAGTACTTC. As protein: CASRTSYEQYF. The entire variable domain, with the rest obtained from reference TRBV19 and TRBJ2-7, is as follows: DGGITQSPKYLFRKEGQNVTLSCEQNLNHDAMYWYRQDPGQGLRLIYYSQIVNDFQKGDIAEGYSVSREKKESFPLTVTSAQKNPTAFYLCASRTSYEQYFGPGTRLTVT.

The V and J genes are TRBV4-1 and TRBJ2-7; 10 positions match TRBD2. The length of the CDR3 is 16 residues. J gave up 3 bases and V 0 bases, and 5 bases lay outside the gene matches. Germline-derived CDR1 and CDR2 are MGHRA and YSYEKL. The CDR3 bases are TGCGCCAGCAGCCAAGACTGGACTAGCGGAGGCTACGAGCAGTACTTC. Translation gives CASSQDWTSGGYEQYF.

This chain joins TRBV5-1 and TRBJ2-7, with TRBD2 matching over 9 bases. The V segment lost 5 bases and the J segment 5 bases; nucleotides outside the gene matches: 11. Germline V gene lookup returns CDR1 SGHRS and CDR2 YFSETQ. The CDR3 runs to 15 residues. CDR3 nucleotides: TGCGCCAGCAGGGAGGCGGGGGGGCCTGTCCACGAGCAGTACTTC. It yields the protein CASREAGGPVHEQYF.

This chain links TRBV7-6 with TRBJ1-6; no clear D. Trimming pared 1 base from V and 6 bases from J, leaving 4 bases between. The germline V gene encodes CDR1 SGHVS and CDR2 FNYEAQ. This CDR3 contains 13 residues. The CDR3 sequence is CASSLVANSPLHF. The DNA of the CDR3 is TGTGCCAGCAGCTTAGTGGCTAATTCACCCCTCCACTTT.

This clone was found a few times. The gene calls are TRBV19 and TRBJ1-4; no firm D call. The length of the CDR3 is 16 residues. The V and J ends lost 5 bases and 2 bases respectively, with 15 bases between them. The germline V gene has CDR1 LNHDA and CDR2 SQIVND (reference sequence). The CDR3 loop is CASSVSATWTNEKLFF. The CDR3 DNA follows: TGTGCCAGTAGTGTCTCCGCAACTTGGACTAATGAAAAACTGTTTTTT.

The J gene is TRBJ2-3, the V gene TRBV4-1; 12 positions match TRBD1. Germline V gives CDR1 MGHRA, CDR2 YSYEKL. The CDR3 runs 17 residues. Losses at the gene ends were 4 bases for V and 5 bases for J; bases not matched to a gene: 10. CDR3 residues: CASSPGMGQGAGDTQYF. CDR3 bases: TGCGCCAGCAGCCCGGGAATGGGACAGGGGGCAGGAGATACGCAGTATTTT.

V gene TRBV7-9 combines with J gene TRBJ2-7; possibly TRBD1 for D (6 bases). Germline values: CDR1 SEHNR, CDR2 FQNEAQ (reference sequence). V dropped 4 bases and J dropped 9 bases, with 28 bases sitting between them. The CDR3 totals 17 residues. DNA of the CDR3: TGTGCCAGCAGCTCCACAGATCGTAGACAGGTAACACCGTCGCAGTACTTC. Translating gives CASSSTDRRQVTPSQYF.

The rearrangement links TRBV19 to TRBJ1-1; a weak D match, TRBD1 (5 bases). The CDR3 is 12 amino acids. Germline CDR1 LNHDA, CDR2 SQIVND (reference sequence). With 6 bases removed from V and 1 base from J, the gap between germline ends came to 6 bases. The CDR3, as DNA: TGTGCCAGTAGAACAGGGAACACTGAAGCTTTCTTT. Translating it yields CASRTGNTEAFF.

The CDR3 loop reads CASSDPGPWGPQHF. For the CDR3, the DNA is TGTGCCAGCAGTGACCCAGGGCCCTGGGGGCCCCAGCATTTT. V and J are TRBV6-1 and TRBJ1-5; tentative D call: TRBD1 (5 bases). There are 14 residues in the CDR3. Germline CDR1 and CDR2: MNHNS and SASEGT. V dropped 3 bases and J dropped 9 bases, with 15 bases sitting between them.

The V and J genes are TRBV19 and TRBJ1-2, with 9 bases matching TRBD1. V was clipped by 6 bases and J by 2 bases; unmatched bases: 13. The germline gives CDR1 LNHDA, CDR2 SQIVND (reference sequence). The CDR3 sequence is 17 residues long. The CDR3 sequence: CASSLSSGTGPNYGYTF. CDR3 coding DNA: TGTGCCAGTAGCCTATCGAGTGGGACAGGGCCGAACTATGGCTACACCTTC.

The chain links TRBV27 to TRBJ2-1, with D perhaps TRBD1 (6 bases). Germline CDR1 and CDR2: MNHEY and SMNVEV (reference sequence). The CDR3 spans 16 residues. V dropped 6 bases and J dropped 3 bases, with 18 bases sitting between them. CDR3: CASSKFDRSLYNEQFF. CDR3 DNA: TGTGCCAGCAGCAAATTTGACAGGTCCCTCTACAATGAGCAGTTCTTC.